The next 28 T cell receptor beta chains were all read from a single sample in a study of blood T cell repertoires in COVID-19 (dated by TCRdb to 2018 to 2021). The receptor library was made with the immunoSEQ multiplex PCR assay. TCRdb retrieved this table from immuneACCESS and kept in-frame rearrangements only. Not all clones are present; in checked studies, unresolved V genes account for under half, and no reason is known for the remainder. This sample lists a few hundred thousand clones; 90% to 95% were detected once. The top ten constitute 1% to 1.5% of the sample. The sequenced material came from PBMCs or T cells enriched from blood (not recorded which). Receptors were obtained from a human donor in a cohort exposed to, infected with or recovered from COVID-19 (not recorded which). The donor label of this sample is uncertain.

This chain uses TRBV7-2 with TRBJ1-6; D possibly corresponds to TRBD1 (6 bases). V was trimmed by 2 bases and J by 5 bases, leaving 10 bases between them. The germline CDR1 and CDR2 sequences are SGHTA and FQGNSA. The CDR3 runs to 15 residues. CDR3 sequence reads: CASSLLQGNNSPLHF. The CDR3 coding sequence is TGTGCCAGCAGCTTACTTCAGGGGAATAATTCACCCCTCCACTTT.

The genes are TRBV7-2 and TRBJ2-5; 11 positions agree with TRBD2. Unmatched junction bases numbered 2, after V lost 3 bases and J lost 2 bases. This CDR3 is 15 amino acids long. The germline V gene encodes CDR1 SGHTA and CDR2 FQGNSA. CDR3 region: CASSLGTSGQETQYF. CDR3 DNA sequence: TGTGCCAGCAGCTTGGGGACTAGCGGACAAGAGACCCAGTACTTC. Drawing the rest from reference TRBV7-2 and TRBJ2-5, the complete variable domain is GAGVSQSPSNKVTEKGKDVELRCDPISGHTALYWYRQSLGQGLEFLIYFQGNSAPDKSGLPSDRFSAERTGGSVSTLTIQRTQQEDSAVYLCASSLGTSGQETQYFGPGTRLLVL.

This clone was seen a single time. V usage is TRBV24-1 and J usage is TRBJ1-1; 10 bases are a match to TRBD1. Germline V gene lookup returns CDR1 KGHDR and CDR2 SFDVKD. The CDR3 runs to 24 residues. Trimming at V came to 10 bases and at J to 5 bases, leaving 39 bases not matched to a gene. The CDR3 nucleotides are TGTGCCACGAAACCACCGTCAACTAAAACCAGTCCCTGGGGACAGGGGAATGGGGATACTGAAGCTTTCTTT. It is translated as CATKPPSTKTSPWGQGNGDTEAFF.

The rearrangement uses TRBV10-3 and TRBJ1-1, with D possibly TRBD1 on 6 matching bases. V gave up 3 bases and J gave up 1 base, with 15 bases separating them. CDR3 size: 16 residues. Germline V CDR1 and CDR2: ENHRY, SYGVKD. The CDR3 protein is CAISDILEQGNTEAFF. Written as DNA, the CDR3 is TGTGCCATCAGTGATATCTTAGAACAGGGGAACACTGAAGCTTTCTTT.

The J gene is TRBJ1-5, the V gene TRBV6-4, with TRBD1 as a possible D gene (5 bases). The V gene's germline CDR1 is MRHNA and CDR2 SNTAGT. Trimming removed 3 bases from V and 7 bases from J, with 10 bases in between. This CDR3 has 13 residues. CDR3 DNA: TGTGCCAGCAGTGAGGGGACTGCCCAGCCCCAGCATTTT. It translates to CASSEGTAQPQHF.

The genes are TRBV24-1 and TRBJ2-2; 14 positions match TRBD2. The trim removed 2 bases at V and 1 base at J, leaving 8 bases unmatched. Germline V gene sequence: CDR1 KGHDR, CDR2 SFDVKD. The CDR3 covers 20 residues. CDR3 sequence reads: CATSDSVRTSGGRNTGELFF. CDR3 DNA: TGTGCCACCAGTGATTCGGTCCGGACTAGCGGGGGGAGGAACACCGGGGAGCTGTTTTTT.

The chain carries TRBV27 and TRBJ1-5, with D perhaps TRBD1 (5 bases). From germline, CDR1 is MNHEY and CDR2 SMNVEV (reference sequence). V was clipped by 6 bases and J by 6 bases, with 18 bases between them. The CDR3 totals 15 residues. This chain's CDR3 is CASSPGGVRSQPQHF. The CDR3 region has the DNA TGTGCCAGCAGCCCCGGGGGGGTAAGGAGTCAGCCCCAGCATTTT.

This clone was recorded once. This chain uses TRBV7-9 with TRBJ2-7; no reliable D call. With 5 bases removed from V and 6 bases from J, the gap between germline ends came to 11 bases. The germline CDR1 and CDR2 sequences are SEHNR and FQNEAQ (reference sequence). CDR3 length: 12 amino acids. The CDR3 loop is CASSRDISEQYF. Here the CDR3 DNA reads TGTGCCAGCAGCCGTGACATATCCGAGCAGTACTTC.

The chain joins TRBV5-6 to TRBJ1-4; no firm D call. This CDR3 is built from 14 residues. The germline gives CDR1 SGHDT, CDR2 YYEEEE. The V end was cut by 4 bases, the J end by 7 bases, with 14 bases between. CDR3 protein: CASSESARFEKLFF. CDR3 DNA sequence: TGTGCCAGCAGCGAATCCGCCAGGTTTGAAAAACTGTTTTTT.

The CDR3 here is CASSPGTSGGYSYEQYF. As DNA, the CDR3 is TGCGCCAGCAGCCCGGGGACTAGCGGGGGGTACTCCTACGAGCAGTACTTC. The V gene is TRBV5-1, the J gene TRBJ2-7, with TRBD2 matching 15 bases. Germline V gene data show CDR1 as SGHRS and CDR2 as YFSETQ. The junction had 5 bases not matched to a gene; V was cut back by 4 bases and J by 0 bases. The CDR3 consists of 17 residues.

This clone was seen once. The chain is built from TRBV5-8 and TRBJ2-7; D is perhaps TRBD1 (5 bases). V lost 1 base, J lost 5 bases, and 10 bases lay in between. The CDR3 contains 13 residues. Looked up from germline, CDR1 is SGHTS and CDR2 is YDEGEE. DNA of the CDR3: TGTGCCAGCAGCTTGCTCAGGGCCCACGAGCAGTACTTC. It specifies CASSLLRAHEQYF.

The chain has TRBV7-6 and TRBJ2-4; D is perhaps TRBD2 (7 bases). Trimming removed 5 bases from V and 5 bases from J, with 19 bases in between. Germline CDR1 is SGHVS and CDR2 is FNYEAQ. The CDR3 extends over 16 amino acids. The CDR3 here is CASSVGGGAKENIQYF. CDR3 DNA: TGTGCCAGCAGCGTAGGTGGGGGGGCGAAGGAAAACATTCAGTACTTC.

This chain connects TRBV5-1 to TRBJ1-1; D is ambiguous. CDR1 SGHRS and CDR2 YFSETQ come from the germline V gene. The CDR3 spans 14 residues. V shed 5 bases and J shed 8 bases, with 19 bases lying between them. The CDR3 DNA sequence: TGCGCCAGCAGGGGGAGAGGTTTGAAAACAGAAGCTTTCTTT. Protein sequence: CASRGRGLKTEAFF.

The rearrangement links TRBV3-1 (or the pseudogene TRBV3-2) to TRBJ2-5; D is possibly TRBD2 (7 bases). Per the germline V gene, CDR1 is LGHDT and CDR2 is YNNKEL (reference sequence). There are 14 residues in the CDR3. Trimming took off 3 bases at V and 4 bases at J, with 12 bases between the two ends. The CDR3 sequence: CASSQRGQGETQYF. As DNA, the CDR3 is TGTGCCAGCAGCCAGCGGGGGCAGGGAGAGACCCAGTACTTC.

This chain connects TRBV10-3 to TRBJ1-2, with D possibly TRBD1 on 5 matching bases. The CDR3 length is 13 residues. Germline CDR1 reads ENHRY; CDR2 reads SYGVKD. The germline V and J ends were trimmed by 0 bases and 13 bases, with 15 bases remaining between them. The CDR3 here is CAISESRDAAITF. CDR3 DNA: TGTGCCATCAGTGAGTCGCGGGACGCCGCGATCACCTTC.

Comment on this clone: A junction boundary mismatches the germline segment, possibly from a read error. V usage is TRBV6-5 and J usage is TRBJ1-2; no firm D call. This CDR3 comprises 16 residues. Per germline, CDR1 MNHEY and CDR2 SVGAGI. CDR3 sequence: CASSYSLSDKADGYTF. CDR3 DNA: TGTGCCAGCAGCTACTCCCTATCCGACAAGGCAGATGGCTACACCTTC.

This chain uses TRBV4-1 with TRBJ2-1; TRBD2 is a possible D gene (6 bases). The length of the CDR3 is 14 residues. V was shortened by 2 bases and J by 11 bases, with 16 bases between the two germline ends. Germline V gene sequence: CDR1 MGHRA, CDR2 YSYEKL. The CDR3 region is CASSQLLATTKQFF. CDR3 bases: TGCGCCAGCAGCCAACTACTAGCTACTACGAAGCAGTTCTTC.

The rearrangement uses TRBV5-8 and TRBJ1-2; 9 bases align to TRBD1. This CDR3 has 14 amino acids. Unmatched junction bases numbered 9, after V lost 4 bases and J lost 8 bases. Germline V lookup: CDR1 SGHTS, CDR2 YDEGEE. CDR3: CASSPGQGSEGYTF. CDR3 DNA sequence: TGTGCCAGCAGCCCGGGACAGGGTTCGGAGGGCTACACCTTC.

This clone was counted a single time. The genes are TRBV7-9 and TRBJ2-7, with D unclear. The ends were cut back, 0 bases at V and 9 bases at J, with 9 bases in the middle. The CDR3 spans 12 residues. Germline V lookup: CDR1 SEHNR, CDR2 FQNEAQ (reference sequence). The chain's CDR3 is CASSLADRGQYF. The CDR3 nucleotides are TGTGCCAGCAGCTTAGCGGATAGAGGGCAGTACTTC.

The chain carries TRBV6-5 and TRBJ2-3; tentative D call: TRBD1 (6 bases). Germline V CDR1 and CDR2: MNHEY, SVGAGI. The CDR3 spans 13 residues. V lost 6 bases and J 4 bases, leaving 11 bases between the germline ends. This chain's CDR3 is CASRRTVSDTQYF. In nucleotides, the CDR3 is TGTGCCAGCAGGCGGACAGTTTCAGATACGCAGTATTTT.

This chain joins TRBV10-3 and TRBJ2-2; tentatively, D is TRBD2 (6 bases). This CDR3 has 15 residues. The V and J ends lost 8 bases and 4 bases respectively, with 17 bases between them. Germline V gives CDR1 ENHRY, CDR2 SYGVKD. For the CDR3, the DNA is TGTGCCATCGGGGACTCTACGACGGGCACCGGGGAGCTGTTTTTT. Translated: CAIGDSTTGTGELFF.

The chain joins TRBV6-6 to TRBJ1-1; tentatively, D is TRBD1 (5 bases). The ends were cut back, 4 bases at V and 1 base at J, with 13 bases in the middle. The CDR3 has 15 amino acids. Germline values: CDR1 MNHNY, CDR2 SVGAGI (reference sequence). CDR3 residues: CASSSTRGGNTEAFF. The CDR3 nucleotides read TGTGCCAGCAGTTCTACCCGGGGGGGGAACACTGAAGCTTTCTTT.

Only a few counts were recorded for this clone. The chain couples TRBV14 to TRBJ1-1; D is unclear. CDR3 size: 12 residues. V lost 1 base and J lost 11, with 11 bases in between. CDR1 and CDR2 from the germline V gene are SGHDN and FVKESK. In DNA, the CDR3 is TGTGCCAGCAGCCAAGGGGCTAGAGGGGCTTTCTTT. This sequence encodes CASSQGARGAFF.

V gene TRBV7-2 combines with J gene TRBJ2-3; 12 bases fit TRBD2. The length of the CDR3 is 14 residues. Germline assignment: CDR1 SGHTA and CDR2 FQGNSA. J was trimmed by 6 bases and V by 3 bases; bases with no gene match: 1. This CDR3 reads CASSFGTSGDTQYF. The CDR3 region has the DNA TGTGCCAGCAGCTTCGGGACTAGCGGGGATACGCAGTATTTT. Looking up the rest from reference TRBV7-2 and TRBJ2-3 gives the full variable domain: GAGVSQSPSNKVTEKGKDVELRCDPISGHTALYWYRQSLGQGLEFLIYFQGNSAPDKSGLPSDRFSAERTGGSVSTLTIQRTQQEDSAVYLCASSFGTSGDTQYFGPGTRLTVL.

This chain joins TRBV7-8 and TRBJ1-5, with D perhaps matching TRBD1 (6 bases). This CDR3 region has 16 residues. The germline CDR1 and CDR2 sequences are SGHVS and FQNEAQ. V gave up 8 bases and J gave up 0 bases, with 17 bases separating them. CDR3 loop: CASRDTTRGSNQPQHF. The CDR3 DNA sequence: TGTGCCAGCCGGGACACAACCCGTGGTAGCAATCAGCCCCAGCATTTT.

The chain carries TRBV23-1 and TRBJ2-7, with TRBD1 identical over 7 bases. TRBV23-1 is filed as an ORF, its function uncertain. The CDR3 consists of 13 residues. Trimming took 6 bases from V and 3 from J; bases not matched to a gene: 5. The CDR3 protein is CASSPGQVYEQYF. CDR3 DNA: TGCGCCAGCAGCCCCGGACAGGTCTACGAGCAGTACTTC.

The chain has TRBV10-2 and TRBJ2-4, with D hard to call. Germline V lookup: CDR1 WSHSY, CDR2 SAAADI. The CDR3 length is 13 residues. Trimming took 8 bases from V and 3 from J, leaving 11 bases between them. The DNA of the CDR3 is TGCGCCAGCCAGGAATCGGTCAAAAACATTCAGTACTTC. This gives the protein CASQESVKNIQYF.

The chain employs TRBV2 and TRBJ1-6; weak D call: TRBD1 (5 bases). Germline V gene sequence: CDR1 SNHLY, CDR2 FYNNEI. This CDR3 comprises 16 residues. The germline V and J ends were trimmed by 7 bases and 0 bases, with 13 bases remaining between them. The CDR3 here is CASTLQGSSYNSPLHF. The CDR3 DNA reads TGTGCCAGCACCCTCCAGGGAAGCTCCTATAATTCACCCCTCCACTTT.